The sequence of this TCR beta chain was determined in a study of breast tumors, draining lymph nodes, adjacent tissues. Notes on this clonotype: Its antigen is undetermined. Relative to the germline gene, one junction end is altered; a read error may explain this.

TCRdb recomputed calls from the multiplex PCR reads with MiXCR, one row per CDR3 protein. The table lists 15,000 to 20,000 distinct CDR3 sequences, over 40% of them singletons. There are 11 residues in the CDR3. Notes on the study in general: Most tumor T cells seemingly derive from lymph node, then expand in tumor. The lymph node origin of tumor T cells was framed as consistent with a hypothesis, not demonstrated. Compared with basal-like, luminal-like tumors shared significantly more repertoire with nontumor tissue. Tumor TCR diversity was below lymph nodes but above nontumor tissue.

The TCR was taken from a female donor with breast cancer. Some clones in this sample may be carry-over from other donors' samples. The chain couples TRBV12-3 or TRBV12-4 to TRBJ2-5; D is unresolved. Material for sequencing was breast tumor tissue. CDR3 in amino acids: CASSFEEAQYF. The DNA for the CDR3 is TGTGCCAGCAGTTTCGAAGAGGCCCAGTACTTC.